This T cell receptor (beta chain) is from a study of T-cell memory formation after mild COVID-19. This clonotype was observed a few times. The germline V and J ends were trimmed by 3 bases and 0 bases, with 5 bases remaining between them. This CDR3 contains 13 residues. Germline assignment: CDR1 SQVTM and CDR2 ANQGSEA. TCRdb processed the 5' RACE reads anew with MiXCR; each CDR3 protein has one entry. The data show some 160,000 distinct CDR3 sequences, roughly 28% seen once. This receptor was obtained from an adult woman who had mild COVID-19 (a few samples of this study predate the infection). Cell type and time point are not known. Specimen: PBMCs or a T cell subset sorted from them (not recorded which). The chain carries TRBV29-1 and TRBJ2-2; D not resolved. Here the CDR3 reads CSVDKTNTGELFF. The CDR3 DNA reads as TGCAGCGTTGATAAGACGAACACCGGGGAGCTGTTTTTT.